The clone carrying this T cell receptor (beta chain) was seen a single time. The sample is drawn from a study of blood T cell repertoires in COVID-19. Only in-frame clones appear in the TCRdb table, and some are missing; sequencing was by immunoSEQ multiplex PCR. The sample consists of about 200,000 clones, approximately 85% of them appearing once. With 5 bases removed from V and 0 bases from J, the gap between germline ends came to 7 bases. The CDR3 sequence is 13 residues long. Germline V gene sequence: CDR1 MNHEY, CDR2 SVGEGT. This chain connects TRBV6-2 or TRBV6-3 to TRBJ1-1; D remains ambiguous. The origin of this receptor is a woman between 65 and 79 years old with COVID-19, enrolled during active disease. Sequencing was done on a sample of peripheral blood. The CDR3 DNA follows: TGTGCCAGCAGTAATTCAGTGAACACTGAAGCTTTCTTT. It encodes CASSNSVNTEAFF.